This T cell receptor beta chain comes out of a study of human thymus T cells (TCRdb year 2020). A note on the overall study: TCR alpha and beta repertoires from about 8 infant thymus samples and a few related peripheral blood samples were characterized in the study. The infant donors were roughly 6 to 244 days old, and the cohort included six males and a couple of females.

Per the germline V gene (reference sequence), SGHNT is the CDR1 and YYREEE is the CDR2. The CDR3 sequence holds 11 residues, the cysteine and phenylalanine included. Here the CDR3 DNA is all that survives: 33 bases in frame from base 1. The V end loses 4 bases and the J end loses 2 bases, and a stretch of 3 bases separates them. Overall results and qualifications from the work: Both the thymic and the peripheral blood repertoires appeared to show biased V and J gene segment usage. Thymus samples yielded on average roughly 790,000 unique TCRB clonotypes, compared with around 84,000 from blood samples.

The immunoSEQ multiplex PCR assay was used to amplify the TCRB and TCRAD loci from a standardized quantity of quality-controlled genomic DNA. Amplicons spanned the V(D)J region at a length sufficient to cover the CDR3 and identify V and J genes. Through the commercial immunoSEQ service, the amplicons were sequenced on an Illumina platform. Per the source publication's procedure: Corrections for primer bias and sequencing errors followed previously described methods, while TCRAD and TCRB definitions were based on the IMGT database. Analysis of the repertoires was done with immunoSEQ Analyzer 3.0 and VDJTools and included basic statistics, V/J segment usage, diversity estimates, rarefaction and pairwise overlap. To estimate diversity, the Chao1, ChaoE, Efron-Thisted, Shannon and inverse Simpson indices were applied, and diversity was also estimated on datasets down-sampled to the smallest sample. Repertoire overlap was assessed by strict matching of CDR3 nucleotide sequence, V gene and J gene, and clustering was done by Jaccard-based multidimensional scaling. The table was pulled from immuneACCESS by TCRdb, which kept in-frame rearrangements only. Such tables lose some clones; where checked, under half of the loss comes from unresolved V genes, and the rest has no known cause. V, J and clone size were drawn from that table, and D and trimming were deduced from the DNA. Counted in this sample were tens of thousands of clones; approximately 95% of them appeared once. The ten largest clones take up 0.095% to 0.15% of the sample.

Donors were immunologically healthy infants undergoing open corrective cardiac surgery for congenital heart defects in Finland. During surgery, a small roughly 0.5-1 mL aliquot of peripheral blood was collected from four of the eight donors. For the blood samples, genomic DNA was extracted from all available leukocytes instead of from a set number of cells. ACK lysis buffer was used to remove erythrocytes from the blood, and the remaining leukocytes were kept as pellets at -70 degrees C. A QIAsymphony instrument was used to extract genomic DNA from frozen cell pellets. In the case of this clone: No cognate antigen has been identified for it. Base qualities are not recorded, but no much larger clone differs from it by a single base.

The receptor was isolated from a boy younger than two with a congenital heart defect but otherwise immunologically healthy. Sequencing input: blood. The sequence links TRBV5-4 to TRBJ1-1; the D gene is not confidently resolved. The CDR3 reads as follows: CASSLNTEAFF. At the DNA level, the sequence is TGTGCCAGCAGCCTAAACACTGAAGCTTTCTTT.